Described below is a single T cell receptor beta chain sequence and its context. The antigen is unknown. Patients were all untreated before their thyroid surgery. This sample stems from a study of metastatic and nonmetastatic thyroid tumors. At the level of the study: Where malignant and benign thyroid patients were concerned, repertoires were compared across blood and tumor or nodule tissue. Study conclusions and caveats: Compared with benign nodules, malignant thyroid tumors were reported to have significantly higher TCR beta diversity in both blood and tumor.

How the authors handled the data: Researchers built a distant-metastasis classifier for papillary thyroid cancer that drew on CDR3 differences across clinicopathological groups. MiXCR was used by TCRdb to re-call the PCR reads. None of the V and J calls come from the authors' own analysis; TCRdb made them. The table includes 40,000 to 55,000 clones, roughly 15% detected once. This sequence originates from a female donor with papillary thyroid cancer or a benign thyroid nodule (not recorded which). Some clones in this sample may be carry-over from other donors' samples. The sample comprised blood.

CDR3 bases: TGTGCCAGCTCACCATACGGCCAGGGCGATTCACCCCTCCACTTT. Its protein product is CASSPYGQGDSPLHF. This chain uses TRBV18 with TRBJ1-6; TRBD1 is a possible D gene (5 bases). V was clipped by 2 bases and J by 8 bases, with 13 bases between them. Per germline, CDR1 KGHSH and CDR2 LQKENI. The CDR3 spans 15 residues.